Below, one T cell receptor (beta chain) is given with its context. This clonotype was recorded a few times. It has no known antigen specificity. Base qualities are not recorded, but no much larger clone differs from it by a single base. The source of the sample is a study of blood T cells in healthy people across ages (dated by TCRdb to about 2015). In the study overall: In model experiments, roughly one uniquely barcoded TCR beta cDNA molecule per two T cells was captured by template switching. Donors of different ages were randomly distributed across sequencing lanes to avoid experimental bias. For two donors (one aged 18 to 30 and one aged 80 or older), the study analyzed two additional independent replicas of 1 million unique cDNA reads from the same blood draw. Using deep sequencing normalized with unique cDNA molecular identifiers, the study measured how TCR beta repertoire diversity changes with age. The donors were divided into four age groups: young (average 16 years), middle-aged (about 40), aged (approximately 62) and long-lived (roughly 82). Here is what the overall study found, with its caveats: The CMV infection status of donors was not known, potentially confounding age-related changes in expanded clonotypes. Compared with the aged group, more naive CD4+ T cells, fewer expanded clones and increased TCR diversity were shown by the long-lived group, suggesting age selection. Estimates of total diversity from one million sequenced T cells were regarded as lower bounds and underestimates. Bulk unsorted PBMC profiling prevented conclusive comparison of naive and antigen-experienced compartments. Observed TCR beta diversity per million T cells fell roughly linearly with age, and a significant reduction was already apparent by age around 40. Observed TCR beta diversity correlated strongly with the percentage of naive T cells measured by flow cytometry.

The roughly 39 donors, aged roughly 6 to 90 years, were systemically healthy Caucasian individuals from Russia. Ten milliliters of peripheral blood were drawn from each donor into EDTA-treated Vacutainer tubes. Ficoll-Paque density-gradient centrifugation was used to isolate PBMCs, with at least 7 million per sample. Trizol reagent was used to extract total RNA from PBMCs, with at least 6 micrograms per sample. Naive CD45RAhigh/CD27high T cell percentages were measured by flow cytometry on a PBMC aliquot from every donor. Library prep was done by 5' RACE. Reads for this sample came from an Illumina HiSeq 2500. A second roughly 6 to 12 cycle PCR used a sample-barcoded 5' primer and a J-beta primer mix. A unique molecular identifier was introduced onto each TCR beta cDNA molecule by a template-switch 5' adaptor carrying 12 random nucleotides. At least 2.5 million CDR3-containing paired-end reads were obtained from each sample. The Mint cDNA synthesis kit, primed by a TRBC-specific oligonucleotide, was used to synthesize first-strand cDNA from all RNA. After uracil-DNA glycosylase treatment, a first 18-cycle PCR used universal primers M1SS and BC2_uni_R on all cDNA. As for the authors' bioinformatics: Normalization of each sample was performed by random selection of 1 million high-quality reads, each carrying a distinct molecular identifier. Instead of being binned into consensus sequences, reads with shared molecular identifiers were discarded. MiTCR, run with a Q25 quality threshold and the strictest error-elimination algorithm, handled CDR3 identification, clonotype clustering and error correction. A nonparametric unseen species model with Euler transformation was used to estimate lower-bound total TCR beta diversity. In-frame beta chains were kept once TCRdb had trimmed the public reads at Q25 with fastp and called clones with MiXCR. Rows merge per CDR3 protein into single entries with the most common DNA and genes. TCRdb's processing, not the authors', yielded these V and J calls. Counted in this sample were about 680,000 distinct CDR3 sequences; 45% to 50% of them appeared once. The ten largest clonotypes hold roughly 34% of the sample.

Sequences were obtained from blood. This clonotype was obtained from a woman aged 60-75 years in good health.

The DNA sequence is TGTGCCAGCAGCGTAGTCAGGAGCAATGAGCAGTTCTTC. Translation gives CASSVVRSNEQFF. Recombination linked TRBV9 to TRBJ2-1, with the D gene too uncertain to name. The germline V gene specifies SGDLS as CDR1 and YYNGEE as CDR2. Its CDR3 holds 13 amino acids, cysteine through phenylalanine. CDR3 DNA is the only sequence kept; it has 39 bases, read in frame from the first base. The junction carries 7 bases between V and J, which are trimmed by 0 bases and 6 bases respectively.